The clone carrying this T cell receptor beta chain appeared once. These data originate in a study of blood T cell repertoires in COVID-19. Study-level background: Sites across the United States, Italy and Spain contributed samples from acute and convalescent COVID-19. PBMCs, B-cell-depleted T cells, or T cells provided the cDNA or gDNA that made up the material.

Methods used by the authors: Estimated nucleated cell counts came from reference gene primer amplification. The repertoire was sequenced with immunoSEQ multiplex PCR; TCRdb's copy has only in-frame clones and lacks some. The D gene and trimming were derived from the DNA, and the V and J assignments and clone size from that table. This sample yields fewer than 250,000 clones, of which around four fifths are seen a single time; roughly 10% belongs to the top ten. Trimming removed 5 bases from V and 6 bases from J; junction bases left unmatched: 4. CDR1 LNHDA and CDR2 SQIVND come from the germline V gene (reference sequence). This CDR3 comprises 14 residues.

The sample comprised peripheral blood. The rearrangement joins TRBV19 to TRBJ2-2, with 9 bases identical to TRBD1. The receptor's source is a woman aged 80 or over with COVID-19, enrolled during active disease. The CDR3: CASSVRDRAGELFF. The CDR3 DNA is TGTGCCAGTAGTGTCCGGGACAGGGCCGGGGAGCTGTTTTTT.